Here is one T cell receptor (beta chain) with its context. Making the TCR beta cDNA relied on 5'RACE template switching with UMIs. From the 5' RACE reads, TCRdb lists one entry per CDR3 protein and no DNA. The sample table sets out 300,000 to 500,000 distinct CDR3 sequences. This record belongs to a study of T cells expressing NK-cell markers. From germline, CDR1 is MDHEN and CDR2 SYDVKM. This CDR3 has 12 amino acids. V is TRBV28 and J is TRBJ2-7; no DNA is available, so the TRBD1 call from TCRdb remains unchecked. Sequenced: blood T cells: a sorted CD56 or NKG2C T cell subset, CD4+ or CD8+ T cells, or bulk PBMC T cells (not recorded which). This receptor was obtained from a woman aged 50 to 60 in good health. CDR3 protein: CASGQVGYEQYF.